These T cell receptor beta chains were read from a single sample in a study of T-cell memory formation after mild COVID-19. MiXCR was run by TCRdb on the 5' RACE reads, yielding one entry per CDR3 protein. Of around 510,000 distinct CDR3 sequences in the sample, 20% to 25% were seen once. The sample taken for sequencing was PBMCs or a T cell subset sorted from them (not recorded which). The receptors shown here come from an adult woman who had mild COVID-19 (a few samples of this study predate the infection). Cell type and time point are not known. Both conserved end residues are part of each CDR3. A D gene is named only where the DNA matches it firmly. Size tells how often a clone was seen (once, few, many) or the class of an expanded clone, and some rows leave it out.

d_gene	len	j_gene	abundance	v_gene	CDR3nt	CDR3aa
TRBD1	14	TRBJ2-7	many	TRBV5-5	TGTGCCAGCAGCTTAGGGACAGGGGTCTACGAGCAGTACTTC	CASSLGTGVYEQYF
NA	16	TRBJ2-1	few	TRBV19	TGTGCCAGTAGCCCCATTCTAGCGAGTACCTACAATGAGCAGTTCTTC	CASSPILASTYNEQFF
NA	13	TRBJ1-3	NA	TRBV12-3/TRBV12-4	TGTGCCAGCAGTGAAGGGGGAAGAAACACCATATATTTT	CASSEGGRNTIYF
NA	12	TRBJ2-7	NA	TRBV18	TGTGCCAGCTCACCACCGACTCTCGAGCAGTACTTC	CASSPPTLEQYF
NA	15	TRBJ2-3	NA	TRBV25-1	TGTGCCAGCTCCAGACTAGAAGCCCCCACAGATACGCAGTATTTT	CASSRLEAPTDTQYF
NA	13	TRBJ2-5	few	TRBV6-5	TGTGCCAGCAGTTCTTGGATCCAAGAGACCCAGTACTTC	CASSSWIQETQYF
NA	15	TRBJ2-1	few	TRBV18	TGTGCCAGCTCACCATTCTCTGCCCGCAACAATGAGCAGTTCTTC	CASSPFSARNNEQFF
NA	14	TRBJ2-1	few	TRBV6-6	TGTGCCAGCAGTCCGACAGAATCCTACAATGAGCAGTTCTTC	CASSPTESYNEQFF
NA	15	TRBJ2-1	few	TRBV20-1	TGCAGTGCTAGAGTACCCGGGACACCCGGCAATGAGCAGTTCTTC	CSARVPGTPGNEQFF
NA	17	TRBJ2-2	NA	TRBV7-2	TGTGCCAGCAGCTTGCCAGGGGCTCCTTTGAACACCGGGGAGCTGTTTTTT	CASSLPGAPLNTGELFF
TRBD2	14	TRBJ2-7	few	TRBV19	TGTGCCAGTAGTACGGGTAGCGGGAGGAACGAGCAGTACTTC	CASSTGSGRNEQYF
TRBD1	15	TRBJ2-5	few	TRBV6-5	TGTGCCAGCAGCAATGACAGGGGTCGCCAAGAGACCCAGTACTTC	CASSNDRGRQETQYF
TRBD2	17	TRBJ2-1	NA	TRBV9	TGTGCCAGCAGCGTAGAAGCGGGGCGGGGGGCCTACAATGAGCAGTTCTTC	CASSVEAGRGAYNEQFF
NA	13	TRBJ1-1	NA	TRBV12-3/TRBV12-4	TGTGCCAGCTCTTTCGGGGAGGATAGTGAAGCTTTCTTT	CASSFGEDSEAFF
NA	11	TRBJ1-2	few	TRBV18	TGTGCCAGCTCAGACAACTATGGCTACACCTTC	CASSDNYGYTF
NA	12	TRBJ2-4	NA	TRBV5-6	TGTGCCAGCAGCTCTAGGGGCAGGATTCAGTACTTC	CASSSRGRIQYF
NA	13	TRBJ1-2	few	TRBV12-3/TRBV12-4	TGTGCCAGCAGGAGAGACAGCTCCTATGGCTACACCTTC	CASRRDSSYGYTF
NA	12	TRBJ2-1	NA	TRBV12-3/TRBV12-4	TGTGCCAGCAGTGAAGTCCGGGAGAGAAGGTTCTTC	CASSEVRERRFF
TRBD1	17	TRBJ1-2	NA	TRBV4-3	TGCGCCAGCAGCCAAGATCATTCCACCCAGGGGGCGGGGGGCTACACCTTC	CASSQDHSTQGAGGYTF
NA	15	TRBJ1-2	NA	TRBV11-2	TGTGCCAGCAGCTTATCGGTTACGGAGGCTCTAGAGCAACGCTTC	CASSLSVTEALEQRF
NA	12	TRBJ2-7	NA	TRBV30	TGTGCCTGGAGGGACTGGGCGTACGAGCAGTACTTC	CAWRDWAYEQYF
TRBD2	15	TRBJ2-3	few	TRBV5-4	TGTGCCAGCAGCCCCCGGACTAGCGGGAGGAATACGCAGTATTTT	CASSPRTSGRNTQYF
NA	13	TRBJ1-2	NA	TRBV2	TGTGCCAACCGGACCGGCGTTAGGGATGGCTACACCTTC	CANRTGVRDGYTF
TRBD1	16	TRBJ1-2	NA	TRBV7-2	TGTGCCAGCAGCGATCGGACAGGGAAAAGCCCCTATGGCTACACCTTC	CASSDRTGKSPYGYTF
NA	13	TRBJ1-1	few	TRBV12-3/TRBV12-4	TGTGCCAGCAGTTCACCATCCGTCACTGAAGCTTTCTTT	CASSSPSVTEAFF
NA	13	TRBJ1-2	few	TRBV29-1	TGCAGCGTTGAGTGGGGGCAGGGCTCGGGCTACACCTTC	CSVEWGQGSGYTF
NA	14	TRBJ1-2	few	TRBV6-1	TGTGCCAGCAGTTATTCCTCAGGGGTTTATGGCTACACCTTC	CASSYSSGVYGYTF
TRBD2	15	TRBJ2-1	NA	TRBV12-3/TRBV12-4	TGTGCCAGCAGTTCAGCGGGGGGGCTCTACAATGAGCAGTTCTTC	CASSSAGGLYNEQFF
NA	13	TRBJ2-7	few	TRBV3-1	TGTGCCAGCAGCCAAGGACCAGGGTCCGAGCAGTACTTC	CASSQGPGSEQYF
TRBD1	14	TRBJ1-5	NA	TRBV12-3/TRBV12-4	TGTGCCAGCAGGGAGACAGGGCAGGGTCAGCCCCAGCATTTT	CASRETGQGQPQHF
TRBD2	16	TRBJ2-1	NA	TRBV7-7	TGTGCTAGCAGCTTGGCGACGGGACTAGCGGTAGATGAGCAGTTCTTC	CASSLATGLAVDEQFF
NA	15	TRBJ2-7	few	TRBV4-1	TGCGCCAGCAGCCACAGGGACACCAGCTCCTACGAGCAGTACTTC	CASSHRDTSSYEQYF
TRBD1	14	TRBJ2-7	NA	TRBV5-1	TGCGCCAGCAGCTTGGGGGACAGGGTTTACGAGCAGTACTTC	CASSLGDRVYEQYF
NA	12	TRBJ1-2	NA	TRBV2	TGTGCCAGCAGTGAAGAGGGGGTAGGCTACACCTTC	CASSEEGVGYTF
NA	14	TRBJ2-7	NA	TRBV4-1	TGCGCCAGCAGCCCAGGACCTCGAGTCTACGAGCAGTACTTC	CASSPGPRVYEQYF
NA	13	TRBJ2-1	many	TRBV10-3	TGTGCCATCGGACACGGAGGGGACAATGAGCAGTTCTTC	CAIGHGGDNEQFF
TRBD1	16	TRBJ1-2	few	TRBV15	TGTGCCACCAGTCGGGCCGGGACAGGGATTTCTTATGGCTACACCTTC	CATSRAGTGISYGYTF
NA	15	TRBJ2-1	many	TRBV18	TGTGCCAGCTCACCACCGGGGAGCTCCTACAATGAGCAGTTCTTC	CASSPPGSSYNEQFF
NA	15	TRBJ2-1	few	TRBV12-3/TRBV12-4	TGTGCCAGCAGTTTGCGGGGAGACCTGTCCAATGAGCAGTTCTTC	CASSLRGDLSNEQFF
NA	13	TRBJ2-7	few	TRBV18	TGTGCCAGCTCACCTCACCCGGGGGAAACCCAGTACTTC	CASSPHPGETQYF
NA	14	TRBJ2-5	NA	TRBV12-3/TRBV12-4	TGTGCCAGCAGGGGGGGACCGGCCCAAGAGACCCAGTACTTC	CASRGGPAQETQYF
TRBD2	19	TRBJ2-1	few	TRBV24-1	TGTGCCACCAGTGCCCGCGGGACTAGCGGGAGGACGTCCTACAATGAGCAGTTCTTC	CATSARGTSGRTSYNEQFF
NA	14	TRBJ1-2	NA	TRBV6-5	TGTGCCAGCAGTTACTCCGGACAATGGGATGGCTACACCTTC	CASSYSGQWDGYTF
TRBD1	15	TRBJ2-7	NA	TRBV20-1	TGCAGTGCTAGAGATCCGGGACAGGGGTCCTACGAGCAGTACTTC	CSARDPGQGSYEQYF
NA	14	TRBJ1-4	NA	TRBV4-3	TGCGCCAGCAGCCCGGACGCAAGCCATGAAAAACTGTTTTTT	CASSPDASHEKLFF
NA	10	TRBJ2-7	few	TRBV10-1	TGCGCCAGCATTCTCCGGTGGCAGTACTTC	CASILRWQYF
NA	17	TRBJ2-3	few	TRBV28	TGTGCCAGCAGTTTAGTAGCAGGGTCAGGGCCCACAGATACGCAGTATTTT	CASSLVAGSGPTDTQYF
NA	18	TRBJ2-1	few	TRBV20-1	TGCAGTGCTAGGCCCCACGGGCCTTCCACCGTATCCTACAATGAGCAGTTCTTC	CSARPHGPSTVSYNEQFF
NA	13	TRBJ2-7	NA	TRBV7-9	TGTGCCAGCAGCCTCGGACTGTTGGACGAGCAGTACTTC	CASSLGLLDEQYF
NA	15	TRBJ2-7	NA	TRBV6-2/TRBV6-3	TGTGCCAGCACCGCACCGACACTACCCTCCTACGAGCAGTACTTC	CASTAPTLPSYEQYF
NA	17	TRBJ2-6	NA	TRBV15	TGTGCCACCAGCAGAGGAGCGAAGGAAGCTGGGGCCAACGTCCTGACTTTC	CATSRGAKEAGANVLTF
NA	14	TRBJ2-7	few	TRBV21-1	TGTGCCAGCAGCAAAACAGACAGAGAATACGAGCAGTACTTC	CASSKTDREYEQYF
NA	13	TRBJ1-4	few	TRBV6-5	TGTGCCAGCAGTTCCCGAGAAGGGGAAAAACTGTTTTTT	CASSSREGEKLFF
NA	12	TRBJ1-5	few	TRBV7-9	TGTGCCAGCAGCTTAGACCTGAGGCCCCAGCATTTT	CASSLDLRPQHF
NA	18	TRBJ2-7	NA	TRBV4-1	TGCGCCAGCAGCCCGTTCGGCGGGGAAAAGACGTACTTTTACGAGCAGTACTTC	CASSPFGGEKTYFYEQYF